The clone carrying this T cell receptor beta chain was counted only a few times. What it binds is not known. The data were taken from a study of T cell responses to AZD1222 COVID-19 vaccine. Clones were sequenced by immunoSEQ multiplex PCR, and TCRdb holds only the in-frame ones, with some missing. This sample has fewer than 100,000 clones, with just over 90% found just once. General observations from the study: The donor cohort was predominantly white British with a female majority, and clonal diversity may have been underestimated. Nearly half of spike-specific TCRs reportedly target unmutated variant regions. The peak T cell response came first, and repertoires were sampled only after it. Baseline antibody screening turned up just five to seven seropositive AZD1222 recipients.

The CDR3 is 11 amino acids. Germline V gives CDR1 SGHDT, CDR2 YYEEEE. V was clipped by 4 bases and J by 6 bases, with 7 bases between them. Sequencing was performed on peripheral blood, taken on day 0 of AZD1222 vaccination. The chain is built from TRBV5-6 and TRBJ1-1, with no clear D. The clonotype comes from an adult in good health. The CDR3 loop is CASSVGAEAFF. DNA of the CDR3: TGTGCCAGCAGCGTCGGCGCTGAAGCTTTCTTT.